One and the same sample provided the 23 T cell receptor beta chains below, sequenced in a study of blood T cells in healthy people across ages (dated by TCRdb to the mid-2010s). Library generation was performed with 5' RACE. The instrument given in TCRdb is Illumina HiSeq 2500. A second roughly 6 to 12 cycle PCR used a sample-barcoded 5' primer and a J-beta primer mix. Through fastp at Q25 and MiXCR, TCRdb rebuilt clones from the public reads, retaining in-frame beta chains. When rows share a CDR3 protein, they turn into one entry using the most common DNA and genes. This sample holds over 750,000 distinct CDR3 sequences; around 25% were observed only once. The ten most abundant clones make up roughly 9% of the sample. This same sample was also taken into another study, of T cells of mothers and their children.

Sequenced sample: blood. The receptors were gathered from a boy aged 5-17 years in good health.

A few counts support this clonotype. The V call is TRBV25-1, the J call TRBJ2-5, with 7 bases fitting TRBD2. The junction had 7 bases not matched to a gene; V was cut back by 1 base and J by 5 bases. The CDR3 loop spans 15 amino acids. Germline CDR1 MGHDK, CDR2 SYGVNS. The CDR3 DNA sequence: TGTGCCAGCAGTGAATCACTAGCGATGGCCGAGACCCAGTACTTC. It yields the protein CASSESLAMAETQYF.

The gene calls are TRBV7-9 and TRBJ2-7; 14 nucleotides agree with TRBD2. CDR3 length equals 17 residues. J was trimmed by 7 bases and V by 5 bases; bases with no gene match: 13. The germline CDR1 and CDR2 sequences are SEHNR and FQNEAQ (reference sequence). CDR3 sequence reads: CASSPGLAGVGPREQYF. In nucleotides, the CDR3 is TGTGCCAGCAGCCCGGGACTAGCGGGGGTAGGACCGAGAGAGCAGTACTTC.

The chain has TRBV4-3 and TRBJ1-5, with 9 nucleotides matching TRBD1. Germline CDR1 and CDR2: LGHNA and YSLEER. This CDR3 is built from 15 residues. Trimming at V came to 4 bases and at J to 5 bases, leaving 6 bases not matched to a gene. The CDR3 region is CASSLGTGWDQPQHF. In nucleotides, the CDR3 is TGCGCCAGCAGCCTGGGGACAGGGTGGGATCAGCCCCAGCATTTT.

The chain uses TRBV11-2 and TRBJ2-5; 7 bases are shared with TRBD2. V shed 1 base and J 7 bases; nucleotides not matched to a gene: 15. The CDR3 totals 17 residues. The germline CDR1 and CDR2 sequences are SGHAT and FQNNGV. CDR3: CASSLAGIAGPRGTQYF. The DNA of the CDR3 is TGTGCCAGCAGCTTAGCGGGTATAGCGGGCCCTCGGGGGACCCAGTACTTC.

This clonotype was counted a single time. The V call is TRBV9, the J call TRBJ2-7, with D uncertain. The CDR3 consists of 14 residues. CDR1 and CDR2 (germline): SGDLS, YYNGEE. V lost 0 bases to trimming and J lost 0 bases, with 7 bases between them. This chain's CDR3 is CASSVESYSYEQYF. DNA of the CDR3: TGTGCCAGCAGCGTAGAATCCTACTCCTACGAGCAGTACTTC.

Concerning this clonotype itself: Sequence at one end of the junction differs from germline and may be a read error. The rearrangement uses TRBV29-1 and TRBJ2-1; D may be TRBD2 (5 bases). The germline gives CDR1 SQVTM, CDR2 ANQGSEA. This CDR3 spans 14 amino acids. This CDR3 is CSIWVRREGNEQSF. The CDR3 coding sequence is TGCAGCATTTGGGTCCGGAGAGAGGGCAATGAGCAGTCCTTC.

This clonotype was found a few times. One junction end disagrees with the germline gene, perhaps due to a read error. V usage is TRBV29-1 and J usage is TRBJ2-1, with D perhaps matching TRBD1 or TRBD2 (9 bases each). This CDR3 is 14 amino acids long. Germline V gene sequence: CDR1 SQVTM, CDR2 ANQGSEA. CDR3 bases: TGCAGCGTTGATTCTAGCGGGACAGGGAATGGGCAGTTCTTC. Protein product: CSVDSSGTGNGQFF.

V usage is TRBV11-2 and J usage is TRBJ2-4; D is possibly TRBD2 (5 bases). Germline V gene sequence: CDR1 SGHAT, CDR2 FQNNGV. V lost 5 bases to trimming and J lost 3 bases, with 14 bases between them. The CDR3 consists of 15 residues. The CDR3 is CASSPTMEVKNIQYF. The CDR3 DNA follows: TGTGCCAGCAGCCCGACTATGGAGGTCAAAAACATTCAGTACTTC.

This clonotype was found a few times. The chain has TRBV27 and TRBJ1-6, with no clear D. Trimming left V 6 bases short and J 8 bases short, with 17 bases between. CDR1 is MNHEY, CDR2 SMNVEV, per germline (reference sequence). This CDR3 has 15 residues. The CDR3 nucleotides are TGTGCCAGCAGCCACTACCAGGTCTACGATTCACCCCTCCACTTT. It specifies CASSHYQVYDSPLHF.

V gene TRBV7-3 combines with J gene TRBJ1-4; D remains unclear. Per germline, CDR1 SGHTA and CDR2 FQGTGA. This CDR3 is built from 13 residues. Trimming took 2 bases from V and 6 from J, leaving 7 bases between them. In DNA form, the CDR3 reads TGTGCCAGCAGCTTAGGATATGATGAAAAACTGTTTTTT. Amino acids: CASSLGYDEKLFF. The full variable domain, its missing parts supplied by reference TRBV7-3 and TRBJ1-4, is GAGVSQTPSNKVTEKGKYVELRCDPISGHTALYWYRQSLGQGPEFLIYFQGTGAADDSGLPNDRFFAVRPEGSVSTLKIQRTERGDSAVYLCASSLGYDEKLFFGSGTQLSVL.

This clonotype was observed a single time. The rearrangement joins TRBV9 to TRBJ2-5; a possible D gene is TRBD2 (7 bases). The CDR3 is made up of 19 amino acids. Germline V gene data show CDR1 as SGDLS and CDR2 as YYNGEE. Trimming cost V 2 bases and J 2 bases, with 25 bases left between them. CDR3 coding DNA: TGTGCCAGCAGCGTCTCTACGGCGGGGGCCCAAAAGGAGCAAGAGACCCAGTACTTC. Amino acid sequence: CASSVSTAGAQKEQETQYF.

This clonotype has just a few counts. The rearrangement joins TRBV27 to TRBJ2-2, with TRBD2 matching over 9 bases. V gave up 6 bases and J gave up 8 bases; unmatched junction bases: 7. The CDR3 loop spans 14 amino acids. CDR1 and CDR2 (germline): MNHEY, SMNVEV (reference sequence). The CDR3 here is CASRAGLAGGELFF. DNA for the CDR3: TGTGCCAGCAGGGCGGGACTAGCAGGTGGGGAGCTGTTTTTT.

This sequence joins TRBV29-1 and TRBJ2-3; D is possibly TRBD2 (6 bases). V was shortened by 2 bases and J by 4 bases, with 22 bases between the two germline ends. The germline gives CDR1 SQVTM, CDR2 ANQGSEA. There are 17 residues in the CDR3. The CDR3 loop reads CSVEFTTGLEGADTQYF. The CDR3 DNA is TGCAGCGTTGAATTTACAACGGGTCTGGAGGGCGCAGATACGCAGTATTTT.

CDR3: CASSHPLAGTDTQYF. CDR3 nucleotide sequence: TGTGCCAGCAGCCACCCCCTAGCGGGGACAGATACGCAGTATTTT. The chain couples TRBV3-1 to TRBJ2-3, with TRBD2 matching over 9 bases. This CDR3 has 15 amino acids. The V and J ends lost 3 bases and 3 bases, in that order; junction bases with no gene match: 4. Germline V gives CDR1 LGHDT, CDR2 YNNKEL (reference sequence).

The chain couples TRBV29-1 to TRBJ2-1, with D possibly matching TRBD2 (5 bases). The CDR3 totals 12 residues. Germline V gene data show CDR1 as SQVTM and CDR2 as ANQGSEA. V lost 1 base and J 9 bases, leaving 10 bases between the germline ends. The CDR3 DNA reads TGCAGCGTTGAAGGAAGGGAGCCTGAGCAGTTCTTC. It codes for CSVEGREPEQFF.

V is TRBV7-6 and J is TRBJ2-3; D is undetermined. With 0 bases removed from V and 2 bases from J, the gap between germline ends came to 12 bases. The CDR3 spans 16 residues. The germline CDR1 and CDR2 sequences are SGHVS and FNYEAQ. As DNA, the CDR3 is TGTGCCAGCAGCTTAGCGCAGGTGGGGTCCACAGATACGCAGTATTTT. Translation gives CASSLAQVGSTDTQYF.

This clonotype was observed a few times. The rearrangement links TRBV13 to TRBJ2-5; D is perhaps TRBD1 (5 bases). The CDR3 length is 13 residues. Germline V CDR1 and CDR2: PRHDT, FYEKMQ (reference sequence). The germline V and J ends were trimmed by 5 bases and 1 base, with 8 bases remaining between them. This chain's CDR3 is CASSRTSQETQYF. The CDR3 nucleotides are TGTGCCAGCAGCCGGACATCCCAAGAGACCCAGTACTTC.

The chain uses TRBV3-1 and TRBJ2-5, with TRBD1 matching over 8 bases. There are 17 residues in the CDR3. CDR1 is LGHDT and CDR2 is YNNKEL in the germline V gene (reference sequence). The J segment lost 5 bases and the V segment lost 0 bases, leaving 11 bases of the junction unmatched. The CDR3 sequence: CASSQDYRTGMMETQYF. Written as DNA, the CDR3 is TGTGCCAGCAGCCAAGATTATAGGACAGGGATGATGGAGACCCAGTACTTC.

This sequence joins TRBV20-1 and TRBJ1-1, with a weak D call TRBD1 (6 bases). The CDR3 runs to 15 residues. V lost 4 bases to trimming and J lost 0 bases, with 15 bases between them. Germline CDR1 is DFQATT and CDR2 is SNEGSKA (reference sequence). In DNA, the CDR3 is TGCAGTGCTATACCCCACGACAGGCTGAACACTGAAGCTTTCTTT. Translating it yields CSAIPHDRLNTEAFF.

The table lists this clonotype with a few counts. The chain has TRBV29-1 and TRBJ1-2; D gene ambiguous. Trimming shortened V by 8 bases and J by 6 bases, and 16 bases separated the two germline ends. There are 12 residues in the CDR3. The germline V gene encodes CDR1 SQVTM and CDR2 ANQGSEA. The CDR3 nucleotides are TGCAGCTGTACCTCAGTGAGCGATGGCTACACCTTC. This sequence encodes CSCTSVSDGYTF.

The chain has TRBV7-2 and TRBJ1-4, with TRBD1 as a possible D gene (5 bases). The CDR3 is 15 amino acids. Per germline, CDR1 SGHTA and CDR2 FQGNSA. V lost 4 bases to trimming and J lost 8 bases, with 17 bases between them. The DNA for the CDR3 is TGTGCCAGCAGCTCCGAGGGGCAGGTGGGAGAAAAACTGTTTTTT. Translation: CASSSEGQVGEKLFF.

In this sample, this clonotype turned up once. The DNA of the CDR3 is TGCAGTGCTAGGGGCTCAGGGGGAGGTTACAATGAGCAGTTCTTC. As protein: CSARGSGGGYNEQFF. The chain joins TRBV20-1 to TRBJ2-5, with a possible D match to TRBD1 (7 bases). The J call may be faulty, since TRBJ2-1 better matches the DNA end. Germline values: CDR1 DFQATT, CDR2 SNEGSKA (reference sequence). This CDR3 is 15 amino acids long.

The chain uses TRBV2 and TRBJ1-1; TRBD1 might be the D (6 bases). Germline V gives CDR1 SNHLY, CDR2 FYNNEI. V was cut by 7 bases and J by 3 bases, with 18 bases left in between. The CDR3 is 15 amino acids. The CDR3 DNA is TGTGCCAGCACCACGCGGGGGGCGGGGGACACTGAAGCTTTCTTT. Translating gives CASTTRGAGDTEAFF.